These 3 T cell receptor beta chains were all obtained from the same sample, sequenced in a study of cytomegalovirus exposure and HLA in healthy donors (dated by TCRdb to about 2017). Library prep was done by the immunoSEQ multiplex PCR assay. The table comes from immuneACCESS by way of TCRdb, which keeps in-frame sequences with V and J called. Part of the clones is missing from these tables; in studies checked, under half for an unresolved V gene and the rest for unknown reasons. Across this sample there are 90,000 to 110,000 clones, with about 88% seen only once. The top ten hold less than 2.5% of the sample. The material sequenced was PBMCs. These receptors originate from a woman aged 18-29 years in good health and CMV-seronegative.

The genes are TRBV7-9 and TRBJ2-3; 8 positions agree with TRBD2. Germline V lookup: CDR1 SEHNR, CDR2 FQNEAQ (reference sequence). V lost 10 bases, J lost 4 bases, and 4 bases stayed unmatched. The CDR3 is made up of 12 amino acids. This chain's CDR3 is CATRGGPDTQYF. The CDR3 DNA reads TGTGCCACCCGGGGGGGCCCAGATACGCAGTATTTT.

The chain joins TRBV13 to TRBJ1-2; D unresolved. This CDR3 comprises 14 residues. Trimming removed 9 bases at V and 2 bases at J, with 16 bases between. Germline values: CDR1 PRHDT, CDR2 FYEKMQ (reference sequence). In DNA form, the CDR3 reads TGTGCCAGTAGGGAGGCGGGGTCAAACTATGGCTACACCTTC. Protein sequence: CASREAGSNYGYTF.

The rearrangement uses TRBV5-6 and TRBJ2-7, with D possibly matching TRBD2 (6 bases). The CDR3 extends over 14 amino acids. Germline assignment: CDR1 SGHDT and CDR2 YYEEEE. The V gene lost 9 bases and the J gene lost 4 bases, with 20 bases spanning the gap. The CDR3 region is CATKRAVRSYEQYF. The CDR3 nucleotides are TGTGCCACGAAGCGGGCCGTACGCTCTTACGAGCAGTACTTC.